Each of the 18 T cell receptor beta chains below was sequenced from the same sample in a study of graft-versus-host responses after intestinal transplantation. Measured with immunoSEQ multiplex PCR; TCRdb has only the in-frame clones, and not every one. The table lists some 86,000 clones, 91% of them singletons, with 0.1% in the top ten. These receptors' antigens are unknown. This specimen was unstimulated CD4+ T cells sorted from spleen or lymph node cells, taken before intestinal transplant. All receptors come from a human donor who received an intestinal transplant.

The chain employs TRBV2 and TRBJ2-7; possibly TRBD1 for D (6 bases). Trimming pared 6 bases from V and 10 bases from J, leaving 16 bases between. The CDR3 is made up of 12 amino acids. From germline, CDR1 is SNHLY and CDR2 FYNNEI. The CDR3 DNA follows: TGTGCCAGCAGGGGCGACAGGTATATTCAGTACTTC. This gives the protein CASRGDRYIQYF.

The gene calls are TRBV6-1 and TRBJ2-5, with 10 bases that match TRBD2. V dropped 1 base and J dropped 4; count of bases not matched to a gene: 3. This CDR3 is built from 15 residues. The germline V gene has CDR1 MNHNS and CDR2 SASEGT. CDR3 loop: CASSEESGGAETQYF. CDR3 in DNA: TGTGCCAGCAGTGAAGAAAGCGGGGGGGCAGAGACCCAGTACTTC.

The chain is built from TRBV21-1 and TRBJ1-2. TRBV21-1 is shown as a pseudogene. The CDR3 covers 18 residues. CDR3 protein: CASSNGREVSWRDHGYTF. DNA for the CDR3: TGTGCCAGCAGCAACGGTCGGGAGGTAAGTTGGAGGGACCATGGCTACACCTTC.

The count of this clone is one. The chain combines TRBV10-2 with TRBJ2-1; D is perhaps TRBD1 (6 bases). Per the germline V gene, CDR1 is WSHSY and CDR2 is SAAADI. V was shortened by 0 bases and J by 8 bases, with 8 bases between the two germline ends. This CDR3 is built from 13 residues. The CDR3 sequence: CASSESGQYEQFF. The DNA of the CDR3 is TGCGCCAGCAGTGAGTCAGGACAGTATGAGCAGTTCTTC.

The genes are TRBV7-2 and TRBJ1-3; the D is unclear. The germline V and J ends were trimmed by 5 bases and 4 bases, with 12 bases remaining between them. Germline CDR1 and CDR2: SGHTA and FQGNSA. CDR3 length: 14 residues. CDR3 amino acids: CASSPTGGGNTIYF. For the CDR3, the DNA is TGTGCCAGCAGCCCCACGGGTGGCGGAAACACCATATATTTT.

The chain links TRBV5-4 to TRBJ2-5; possible D gene TRBD2, 6 bases. The end of the DNA aligns better with TRBJ2-7, so the J call may be wrong. The germline V gene encodes CDR1 SGHNT and CDR2 YYREEE (reference sequence). The CDR3 loop spans 16 amino acids. The DNA for the CDR3 is TGTGCCAGCAGCTCCGGGGGTGGCGGCGGGACCTACGAGCAGTACTTC. Translated, it gives CASSSGGGGGTYEQYF.

This chain uses TRBV2 with TRBJ2-7; 8 bases are a match to TRBD2. The CDR3 runs to 16 residues. Trimming at V came to 1 base and at J to 3 bases, leaving 8 bases not matched to a gene. Per germline, CDR1 SNHLY and CDR2 FYNNEI. DNA of the CDR3: TGTGCCAGCAGTGAAGGTAGACTAGCGTATTTCTACGAGCAGTACTTC. Its protein is CASSEGRLAYFYEQYF.

J is TRBJ1-2 and V is TRBV4-1; D gene uncertain. This CDR3 is built from 17 residues. Germline lookup yields CDR1 MGHRA and CDR2 YSYEKL. Between the trimmed V and J ends, which lost 3 bases and 2 bases, there was a span of 19 bases. This CDR3 is CASSHVTSISGNYGYTF. CDR3 nucleotides: TGCGCCAGCAGCCACGTTACTTCTATCTCGGGGAACTATGGCTACACCTTC.

This clone appeared once. The V gene is TRBV27, the J gene TRBJ1-1, with 8 bases identical to TRBD1. Per the germline V gene, CDR1 is MNHEY and CDR2 is SMNVEV (reference sequence). The CDR3 contains 16 residues. The V segment lost 5 bases and the J segment 1 base; nucleotides outside the gene matches: 9. CDR3 amino acids: CASSVYGDRGNTEAFF. The CDR3 bases are TGTGCCAGCAGTGTTTACGGCGACAGGGGGAACACTGAAGCTTTCTTT.

The chain carries TRBV5-4 and TRBJ2-1, with TRBD2 identical over 9 bases. The trim removed 4 bases at V and 7 bases at J, leaving 9 bases unmatched. CDR3 length: 15 amino acids. Germline V gene data show CDR1 as SGHNT and CDR2 as YYREEE (reference sequence). DNA of the CDR3: TGTGCCAGCAGCCCACCGGGACTAGCACGAAATGAGCAGTTCTTC. It codes for CASSPPGLARNEQFF.

This clone showed up just a few times. V is TRBV11-3 and J is TRBJ1-2, with a weak D call TRBD1 (5 bases). The CDR3 spans 14 residues. The V gene's germline CDR1 is SGHNT and CDR2 YENEEA. Trimming cost V 1 base and J 3 bases, with 9 bases left between them. CDR3 DNA sequence: TGTGCCAGCAGCTTAGGGGGCGCAGACTATGGCTACACCTTC. As protein: CASSLGGADYGYTF.

V and J are TRBV7-2 and TRBJ2-3; 7 bases agree with TRBD2. Germline V gene data show CDR1 as SGHTA and CDR2 as FQGNSA. V shed 0 bases, J shed 6 bases, and the junction held 3 bases outside the gene matches. The CDR3 loop spans 14 amino acids. The CDR3 protein is CASSLAGLPDTQYF. The CDR3 DNA follows: TGTGCCAGCAGCTTAGCGGGACTACCGGATACGCAGTATTTT. Supplemented by reference TRBV7-2 and TRBJ2-3, the full variable domain reads GAGVSQSPSNKVTEKGKDVELRCDPISGHTALYWYRQSLGQGLEFLIYFQGNSAPDKSGLPSDRFSAERTGGSVSTLTIQRTQQEDSAVYLCASSLAGLPDTQYFGPGTRLTVL.

The chain employs TRBV11-3 and TRBJ2-7, with 8 bases lining up with TRBD2. The germline V gene has CDR1 SGHNT and CDR2 YENEEA. There are 14 residues in the CDR3. Unmatched junction bases numbered 1, after V lost 0 bases and J lost 3 bases. The CDR3 DNA follows: TGTGCCAGCAGCTTAGAACGGGGGGGCTACGAGCAGTACTTC. Residues: CASSLERGGYEQYF.

The genes are TRBV10-3 and TRBJ2-1; 10 positions match TRBD2. The CDR3 loop spans 16 amino acids. Losses at the gene ends were 1 base for V and 6 bases for J; bases not matched to a gene: 6. CDR1 is ENHRY and CDR2 is SYGVKD in the germline V gene. CDR3: CAISELSGGDVNEQFF. CDR3 in DNA: TGTGCCATCAGTGAGTTGAGCGGGGGGGATGTCAATGAGCAGTTCTTC.

The rearrangement joins TRBV10-2 to TRBJ1-5, with 7 bases that match TRBD1. The trim removed 2 bases at V and 6 bases at J, leaving 4 bases unmatched. This CDR3 has 14 residues. The V gene's germline CDR1 is WSHSY and CDR2 SAAADI. The CDR3 loop is CASSETTGIQPQHF. The CDR3 DNA reads as TGCGCCAGCAGTGAGACGACAGGGATTCAGCCCCAGCATTTT.

This chain connects TRBV7-2 to TRBJ2-7; possibly TRBD2 for D (5 bases). Germline lookup yields CDR1 SGHTA and CDR2 FQGNSA. The ends were cut back, 5 bases at V and 5 bases at J, with 13 bases in the middle. The CDR3 is 13 amino acids. This chain's CDR3 is CASSPPNGNEQYF. In DNA form, the CDR3 reads TGTGCCAGCAGCCCCCCCAACGGGAACGAGCAGTACTTC.

This chain links TRBV7-6 with TRBJ2-1; 11 bases align to TRBD2. The germline V gene encodes CDR1 SGHVS and CDR2 FNYEAQ. The CDR3 contains 21 residues. With 5 bases clipped from V and 1 base from J, the junction kept 19 bases outside the gene matches. CDR3: CASSERSDVAGGRWSYNEQFF. CDR3 nucleotides: TGTGCCAGCAGCGAACGGAGCGATGTAGCGGGGGGGCGGTGGTCCTACAATGAGCAGTTCTTC.

The chain is built from TRBV18 and TRBJ2-1; weak D call: TRBD1 (6 bases). The CDR3 spans 18 residues. Germline CDR1 KGHSH, CDR2 LQKENI. The V end was cut by 2 bases, the J end by 0 bases, with 17 bases between. The CDR3 loop reads CASSPGDKARVSYNEQFF. The CDR3, as DNA: TGTGCCAGCTCACCAGGGGACAAGGCTCGAGTCTCCTACAATGAGCAGTTCTTC.